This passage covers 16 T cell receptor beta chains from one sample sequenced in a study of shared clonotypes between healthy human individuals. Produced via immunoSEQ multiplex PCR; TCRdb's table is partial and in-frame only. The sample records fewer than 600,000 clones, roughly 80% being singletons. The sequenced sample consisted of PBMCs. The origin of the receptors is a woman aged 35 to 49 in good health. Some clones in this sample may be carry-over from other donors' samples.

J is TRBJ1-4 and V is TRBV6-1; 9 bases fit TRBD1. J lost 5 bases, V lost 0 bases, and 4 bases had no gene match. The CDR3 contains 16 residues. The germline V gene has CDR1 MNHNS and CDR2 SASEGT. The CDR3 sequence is CASSEATGTGNEKLFF. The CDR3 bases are TGTGCCAGCAGTGAAGCGACAGGGACAGGGAATGAAAAACTGTTTTTT.

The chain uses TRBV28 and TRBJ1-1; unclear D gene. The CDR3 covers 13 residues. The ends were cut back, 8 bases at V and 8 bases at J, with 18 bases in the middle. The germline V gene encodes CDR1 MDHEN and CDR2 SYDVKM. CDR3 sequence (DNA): TGTGCCAGCTCAACCTACATGCAGCGAGAAGCTTTCTTT. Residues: CASSTYMQREAFF.

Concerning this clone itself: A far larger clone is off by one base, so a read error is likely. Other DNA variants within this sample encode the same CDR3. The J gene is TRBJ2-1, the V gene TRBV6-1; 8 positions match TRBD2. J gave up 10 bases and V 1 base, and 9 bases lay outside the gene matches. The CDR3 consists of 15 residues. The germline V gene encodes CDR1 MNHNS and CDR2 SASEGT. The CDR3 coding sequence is TGTGCCAGCAGTGAAGACTCCGGGACTAGTCACGAGCAGTTCTTC. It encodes CASSEDSGTSHEQFF.

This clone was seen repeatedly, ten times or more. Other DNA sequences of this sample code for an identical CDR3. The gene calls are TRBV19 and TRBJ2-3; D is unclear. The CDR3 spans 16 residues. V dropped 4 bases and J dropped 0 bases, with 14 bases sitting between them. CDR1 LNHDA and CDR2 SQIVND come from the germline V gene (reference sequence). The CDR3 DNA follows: TGTGCCAGTAGTACCCGCTACAGCGCTAGCACAGATACGCAGTATTTT. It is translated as CASSTRYSASTDTQYF.

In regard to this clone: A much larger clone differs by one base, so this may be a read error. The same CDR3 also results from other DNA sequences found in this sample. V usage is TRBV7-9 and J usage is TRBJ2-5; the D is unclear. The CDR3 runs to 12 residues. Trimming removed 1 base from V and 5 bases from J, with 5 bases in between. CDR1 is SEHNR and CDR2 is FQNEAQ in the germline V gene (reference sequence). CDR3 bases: TGTGCCAGCAGCTTAGTTAGGGAGACCCAGTACTTC. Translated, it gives CASSLVRETQYF. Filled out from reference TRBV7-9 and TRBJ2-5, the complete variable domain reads DTGVSQNPRHKITKRGQNVTFRCDPISEHNRLYWYRQTLGQGPEFLTYFQNEAQLEKSRLLSDRFSAERPKGSFSTLEIQRTEQGDSAMYLCASSLVRETQYFGPGTRLLVL.

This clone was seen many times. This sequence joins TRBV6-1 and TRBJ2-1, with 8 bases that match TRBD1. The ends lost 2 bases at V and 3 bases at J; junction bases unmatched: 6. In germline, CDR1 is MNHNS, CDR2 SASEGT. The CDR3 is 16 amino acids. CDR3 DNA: TGTGCCAGCAGTGAATACGGGACAGGTTTCTACAATGAGCAGTTCTTC. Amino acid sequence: CASSEYGTGFYNEQFF.

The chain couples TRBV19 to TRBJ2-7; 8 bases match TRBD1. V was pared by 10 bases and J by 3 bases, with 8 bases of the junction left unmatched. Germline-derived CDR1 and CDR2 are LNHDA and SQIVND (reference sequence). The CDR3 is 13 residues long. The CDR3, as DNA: TGTGCCACTTCCCCGGGACAGGACTACGAGCAGTACTTC. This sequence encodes CATSPGQDYEQYF.

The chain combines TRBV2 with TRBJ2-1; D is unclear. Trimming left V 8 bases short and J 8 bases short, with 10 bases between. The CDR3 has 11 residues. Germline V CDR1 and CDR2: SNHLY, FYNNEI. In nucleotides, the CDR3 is TGTGCCAGCCGAAAAGGTGATGAGCAGTTCTTC. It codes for CASRKGDEQFF. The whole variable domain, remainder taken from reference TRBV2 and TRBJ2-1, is EPEVTQTPSHQVTQMGQEVILRCVPISNHLYFYWYRQILGQKVEFLVSFYNNEISEKSEIFDDQFSVERPDGSNFTLKIRSTKLEDSAMYFCASRKGDEQFFGPGTRLTVL.

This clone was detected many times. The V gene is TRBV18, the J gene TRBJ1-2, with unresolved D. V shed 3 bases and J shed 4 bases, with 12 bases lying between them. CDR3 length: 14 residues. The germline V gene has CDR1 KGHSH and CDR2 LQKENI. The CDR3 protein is CASSPPFGSYGYTF. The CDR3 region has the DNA TGTGCCAGCTCACCTCCTTTCGGGTCCTATGGCTACACCTTC. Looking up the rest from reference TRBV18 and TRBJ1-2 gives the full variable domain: NAGVMQNPRHLVRRRGQEARLRCSPMKGHSHVYWYRQLPEEGLKFMVYLQKENIIDESGMPKERFSAEFPKEGPSILRIQQVVRGDSAAYFCASSPPFGSYGYTFGSGTRLTVV.

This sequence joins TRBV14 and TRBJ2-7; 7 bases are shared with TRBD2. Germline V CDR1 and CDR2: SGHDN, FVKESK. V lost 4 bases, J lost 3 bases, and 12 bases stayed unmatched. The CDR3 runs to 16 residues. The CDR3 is CASSPRRAGDYYEQYF. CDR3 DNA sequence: TGTGCCAGCAGCCCCCGCCGGGCGGGAGACTACTACGAGCAGTACTTC.

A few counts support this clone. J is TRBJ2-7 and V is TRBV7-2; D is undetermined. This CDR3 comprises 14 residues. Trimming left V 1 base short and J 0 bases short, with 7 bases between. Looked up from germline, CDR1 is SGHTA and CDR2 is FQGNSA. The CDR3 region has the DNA TGTGCCAGCAGCTTAGGCGCCCACTCCTACGAGCAGTACTTC. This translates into CASSLGAHSYEQYF.

The CDR3: CASSKQGDTDTQYF. CDR3 bases: TGTGCCAGCTCAAAACAGGGAGACACAGATACGCAGTATTTT. The chain joins TRBV18 to TRBJ2-3; tentatively, D is TRBD1 (6 bases). The CDR3 covers 14 residues. V was cut by 5 bases and J by 2 bases, with 11 bases left in between. Germline V CDR1 and CDR2: KGHSH, LQKENI.

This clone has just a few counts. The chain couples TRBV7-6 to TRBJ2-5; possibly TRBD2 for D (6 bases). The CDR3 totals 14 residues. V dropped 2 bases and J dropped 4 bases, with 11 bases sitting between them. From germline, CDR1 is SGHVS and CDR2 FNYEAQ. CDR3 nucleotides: TGTGCCAGCAGCTTACAATCGGGAGCAGAGACCCAGTACTTC. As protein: CASSLQSGAETQYF.

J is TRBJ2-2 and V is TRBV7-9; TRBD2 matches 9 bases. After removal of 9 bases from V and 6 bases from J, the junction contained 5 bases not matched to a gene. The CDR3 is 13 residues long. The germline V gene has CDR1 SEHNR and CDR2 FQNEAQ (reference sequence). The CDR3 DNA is TGTGCCAGTGAGCGGGAGGTGGCCGGGGAGCTGTTTTTT. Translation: CASEREVAGELFF.

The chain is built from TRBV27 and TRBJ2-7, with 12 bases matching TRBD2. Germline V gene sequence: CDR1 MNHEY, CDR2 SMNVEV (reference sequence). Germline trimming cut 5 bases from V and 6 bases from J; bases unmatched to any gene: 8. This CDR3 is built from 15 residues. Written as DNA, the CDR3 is TGTGCCAGCAGTCCTCGACTAGCGGGAGCTAGCGAGCAGTACTTC. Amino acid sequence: CASSPRLAGASEQYF.

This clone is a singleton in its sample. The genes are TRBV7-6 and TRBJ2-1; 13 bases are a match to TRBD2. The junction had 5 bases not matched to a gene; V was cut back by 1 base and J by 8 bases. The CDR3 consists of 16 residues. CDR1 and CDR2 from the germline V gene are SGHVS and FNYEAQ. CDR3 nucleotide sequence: TGTGCCAGCAGCTTAGAAGTAGGACTAGCGGGAGATGAGCAGTTCTTC. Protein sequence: CASSLEVGLAGDEQFF.